This T cell receptor (beta chain) comes out of a study of early T cells in non-severe SARS-CoV-2 infection (dated by TCRdb to the early 2020s). For the wider study: Because TCR sequencing relied on bulk RNA taken from unsorted whole blood, pairing of alpha and beta chains was not possible.

Set within a cohort of healthcare workers in London, UK, this nested case-control study involved weekly PCR testing of nasopharyngeal swabs along with blood sampling. Healthcare workers were recruited during the week of the UK lockdown, between 23 and 31 March 2020, and followed weekly for up to roughly 15 weeks. Comment on this clonotype: Its cognate antigen has yet to be identified. A junction boundary mismatches the germline segment, possibly from a read error.

The full study reports these points: VDJdb matching was skewed toward anti-spike CD8 responses, so virus-specific expansions were likely underestimated and private and CD4 specificities were missed.

The library came from 5' RACE. The sequencer listed for this sample is NextSeq 500. The TCR library protocol attached unique molecular identifiers to individual cDNA molecules to correct for sequencing error and PCR bias. TCR alpha and beta chains were both sequenced, and the abundances of alpha and beta sequences in each sample were closely correlated with each other. The paper's data handling went like this. Decombinator V4 was used to perform V gene, J gene and CDR3 annotation of TCR sequences. Expanded TCRs were defined as changing significantly between any two time points under a Poisson model with p below 0.0001. Abundances of TCRs were expressed as counts per million after normalisation to the total number of TCRs sequenced in each sample. VDJdb, accessed 1 November 2021, was searched for CMV, EBV and SARS-CoV-2 annotated TCRs, with TCRs annotated for multiple antigens excluded. The public sequencing data were trimmed at Q25 with fastp and processed into clonotypes with MiXCR by TCRdb, which kept only in-frame beta chains. Identical CDR3 protein sequences are pooled into one entry, listed with their most common genes and DNA. The V and J calls and clone size are TCRdb's, not the authors'. This sample lists fewer than 120,000 distinct CDR3 sequences; roughly 12% were detected once. The top ten clones comprise less than 4.5% of the sample.

This receptor was identified in an adult who was a healthcare worker with PCR-confirmed SARS-CoV-2 infection or an uninfected control (not recorded which). Sequenced material: whole blood, taken at baseline.

CDR3 loop: CATSDSSGLAGGTYTQYF. The DNA sequence follows: TGTGCCACCAGTGATTCCAGCGGACTAGCGGGAGGCACGTATACTCAGTATTTT. The rearranged chain carries TRBV24-1 and TRBJ2-3, with 14 middle bases fitting TRBD2. The CDR3 contains 18 residues, cysteine and phenylalanine counted. The read is trimmed to its CDR3 DNA, 54 bases read in frame from base 1. Reading the germline V gene gives CDR1 KGHDR and CDR2 SFDVKD.